This entry lists 3 T cell receptor beta chains sequenced from one sample in a study of cytomegalovirus exposure and HLA in healthy donors. The PCR made use of 60 Vbeta and 13 Jbeta primers. The assay was immunoSEQ multiplex PCR, and TCRdb's table has in-frame clones only and misses some. The sample includes 200,000 to 250,000 clones, 85% of them seen just once. The specimen was PBMCs. The receptors here all came from a human donor in good health.

The V and J genes are TRBV7-9 and TRBJ1-1, with D unclear. Trimming took 10 bases from V and 3 from J, leaving 15 bases between them. The length of the CDR3 is 13 residues. Germline V gives CDR1 SEHNR, CDR2 FQNEAQ (reference sequence). CDR3 coding DNA: TGTGCCACCTCTGGGGAGGGAGACACTGAAGCTTTCTTT. Translated: CATSGEGDTEAFF.

The chain combines TRBV18 with TRBJ2-1; possible D gene TRBD2, 6 bases. This CDR3 spans 15 amino acids. Deletions cut 2 bases from V and 4 bases from J, with 12 bases between. Germline CDR1 is KGHSH and CDR2 is LQKENI. The CDR3 spells CASSPGVADYNEQFF. In DNA form, the CDR3 reads TGTGCCAGCTCACCAGGGGTAGCGGATTACAATGAGCAGTTCTTC.

The chain carries TRBV6-1 and TRBJ2-5; 9 nucleotides agree with TRBD2. Germline lookup yields CDR1 MNHNS and CDR2 SASEGT. CDR3 length: 15 residues. The V and J ends lost 7 bases and 1 base, in that order; junction bases with no gene match: 7. The CDR3 bases are TGTGCCAGCACAGGACTAGCGCTACCCCAAGAGACCCAGTACTTC. Amino acids: CASTGLALPQETQYF.